A selection of T cell receptor beta chains follows, all from one sample in a study of cytomegalovirus exposure and HLA in healthy donors. The method was immunoSEQ multiplex PCR; TCRdb's version includes in-frame clones alone and lacks a portion of them. Here the sample spans some 110,000 clones, approximately 88% being singletons. Material: PBMCs. These receptors came from a man aged 18 to 35 in good health and CMV-seronegative. CDR3s include the opening cysteine and the closing phenylalanine or tryptophan. A D gene is named only where the DNA matches it firmly. Not every row has a clone size; where given, it reads once, few, many or a size class.

CDR3 DNA,CDR3 protein,CDR3 length,clone size,V gene,J gene,D gene
TGTGCCAGCAGCCCGAGCGGGGCCTACGAGCAGTACTTC,CASSPSGAYEQYF,13,-,TRBV7-6,TRBJ2-7,TRBD2
TGTGCCTGGAGGGCTTCCCAGGTAAATCAGCCCCAGCATTTT,CAWRASQVNQPQHF,14,few,TRBV30,TRBJ1-5,-
TGTGCCAGCAGCCCAGGCTACGAGCAGTACTTC,CASSPGYEQYF,11,-,TRBV7-8,TRBJ2-7,-
TGTGCCAGTAGTTTGGGGGTGGGACTACCTTACAATGAGCAGTTCTTC,CASSLGVGLPYNEQFF,16,-,TRBV19,TRBJ2-1,TRBD2
TGTGCCAGCAGTCGGAATCTGAGGTCGTCGGAAGAGACCCAGTACTTC,CASSRNLRSSEETQYF,16,-,TRBV27,TRBJ2-5,-
TGTGCCAGCAGTGGTCCCGGACAGGGAGGGGGCACTGAAGCTTTCTTT,CASSGPGQGGGTEAFF,16,once,TRBV6-1,TRBJ1-1,TRBD1
TGTGCCAGCAGTCCCCAGGGGAGGAACACTGAAGCTTTCTTT,CASSPQGRNTEAFF,14,-,TRBV25-1,TRBJ1-1,-
TGTGCCAGCAGCCTAAACCGGGACTGGAATTTAGTAGAGCAGTTCTTC,CASSLNRDWNLVEQFF,16,-,TRBV11-2,TRBJ2-1,-
TGCAGCGTTGTGCGGACAACGAACACCGGGGAGCTGTTTTTT,CSVVRTTNTGELFF,14,-,TRBV29-1,TRBJ2-2,-
TGCAGTGCCGACGGAGGAGAGACCCAGTACTTC,CSADGGETQYF,11,-,TRBV20-1,TRBJ2-5,-
TGTGCCAGCAGTCTGGAGGTCAATAATGAAAAACTGTTTTTT,CASSLEVNNEKLFF,14,-,TRBV27,TRBJ1-4,-
TGTGCCAGCAAACAAGGGGGGGCGCAAGGAAACACCATATATTTT,CASKQGGAQGNTIYF,15,-,TRBV6-1,TRBJ1-3,-
TGTGCCAGCAGCCAAGCATACGGGAGCTCCTACAATGAGCAGTTCTTC,CASSQAYGSSYNEQFF,16,-,TRBV4-2,TRBJ2-1,-
TGTGCCAGCAGCATTCCGGGACAGGGGGCTAACGAGCAGTACTTC,CASSIPGQGANEQYF,15,-,TRBV7-9,TRBJ2-7,TRBD1
TGTGCCAGCAGCCCTTCCCGCAGGGGAAAAGAGACCCAGTACTTC,CASSPSRRGKETQYF,15,once,TRBV28,TRBJ2-5,-
TGTGCCAGCAGCTCGGGACTAGGCACTATGTTTGAGCAGTTCTTC,CASSSGLGTMFEQFF,15,-,TRBV5-8,TRBJ2-1,TRBD2
TGCGCCAGCAGCTTCGGGAGGGGGGATGAAAAACTGTTTTTT,CASSFGRGDEKLFF,14,-,TRBV5-1,TRBJ1-4,-
TGTGCCATCAGTGAGGCAGAGAACACTGAAGCTTTCTTT,CAISEAENTEAFF,13,-,TRBV10-3,TRBJ1-1,-
TGTGCCAGCAGCTTAGGTCAGGGGGATAGCAATCAGCCCCAGCATTTT,CASSLGQGDSNQPQHF,16,-,TRBV7-9,TRBJ1-5,TRBD1
TGTGCCAGCCTCGGGGGAACCTACGAGCAGTACTTC,CASLGGTYEQYF,12,few,TRBV28,TRBJ2-7,-
TGCAGTGCCCGGTCCTACAATGAGCAGTTCTTC,CSARSYNEQFF,11,-,TRBV20-1,TRBJ2-1,-
TGTGCCAGCAGTTTAGGGACAGGGGCCGGAGGCACTGAAGCTTTCTTT,CASSLGTGAGGTEAFF,16,-,TRBV27,TRBJ1-1,TRBD1
TGCGCCAGCAGCTTGAGACCGGACAGCGAGGGAGGCTACACCTTC,CASSLRPDSEGGYTF,15,few,TRBV5-1,TRBJ1-2,-
TGTGCCAGCAGTTTAGACAGGGCGGGCAATCAGCCCCAGCATTTT,CASSLDRAGNQPQHF,15,-,TRBV6-6,TRBJ1-5,TRBD1
TGTGCCAGCAGTTCTGGGGGGTCCTACAATGAGCAGTTCTTC,CASSSGGSYNEQFF,14,-,TRBV27,TRBJ2-1,-
TGTGCCAGCAGTCAGGACAGGGACTCACCCCTCCACTTT,CASSQDRDSPLHF,13,once,TRBV6-1,TRBJ1-6,TRBD1
TGTGCCAGCAGCCTCAGGACAGTCAAGACAGATACGCAGTATTTT,CASSLRTVKTDTQYF,15,-,TRBV7-6,TRBJ2-3,-
TGTGCCAGCAGTGAACCGCGGGGGTCCTACGAGCAGTACTTC,CASSEPRGSYEQYF,14,-,TRBV6-1,TRBJ2-7,TRBD2
TGTGCCAGCAGGGAGGCAACTAACTATGGCTACACCTTC,CASREATNYGYTF,13,-,TRBV28,TRBJ1-2,-
TGTGCCAGCAGCCCGGTGGTGGCTTTCTTT,CASSPVVAFF,10,-,TRBV7-2,TRBJ1-1,-
TGTGCCAGCAGCCGGGACAGCCTTCCAGGGTACGAGCAGTACTTC,CASSRDSLPGYEQYF,15,-,TRBV6-5,TRBJ2-7,TRBD1
TGTGCCAGCAGGACCGGGACAGAGGGTGAAAAACTGTTTTTT,CASRTGTEGEKLFF,14,-,TRBV2,TRBJ1-4,TRBD1
TGTGCCAGCAGCTTAAGCCTAAACACCATATATTTT,CASSLSLNTIYF,12,-,TRBV11-2,TRBJ1-3,-
TGTGCCTGGAGTGGACAGGGTGTAGAAAAACTGTTTTTT,CAWSGQGVEKLFF,13,-,TRBV30,TRBJ1-4,TRBD1
TGTGCCATTACCGGGACAGGGGTAGAGACCCAGTACTTC,CAITGTGVETQYF,13,-,TRBV28,TRBJ2-5,TRBD1
TGTGCCAGCAGTGTGGCCCCCGGGGGGGATACGCAGTATTTT,CASSVAPGGDTQYF,14,-,TRBV6-1,TRBJ2-3,TRBD2
TGCGCCAGCAGGAACGACAGGGGTGGAAACACCATATATTTT,CASRNDRGGNTIYF,14,-,TRBV5-1,TRBJ1-3,TRBD1
TGTGCCAGCAGCAGGGGAATCTACGAGCAGTACTTC,CASSRGIYEQYF,12,once,TRBV28,TRBJ2-7,-
TGTGCCAGCAGTGACCTAGCGGGAGGGAGGGATGAGCAGTTCTTC,CASSDLAGGRDEQFF,15,-,TRBV6-4,TRBJ2-1,TRBD2
TGTGCCAGCAGCCGGACAGGGTTAAATGAAAAACTGTTTTTT,CASSRTGLNEKLFF,14,-,TRBV11-2,TRBJ1-4,TRBD1
TGTGCCAGCGACGACAGGGACGAGCAGTACTTC,CASDDRDEQYF,11,few,TRBV2,TRBJ2-7,TRBD1
TGTGCCAGCAGCCACTACCTGGGGGGTAGCACAGATACGCAGTATTTT,CASSHYLGGSTDTQYF,16,few,TRBV27,TRBJ2-3,-
TGTGCCAGCAGCACCGGGGACAGGGGATCCTACGAGCAGTACTTC,CASSTGDRGSYEQYF,15,-,TRBV5-4,TRBJ2-7,TRBD1
TGTGCCAGCAGGGGGACAGGGACTGGGAACACTGAAGCTTTCTTT,CASRGTGTGNTEAFF,15,-,TRBV27,TRBJ1-1,TRBD1
TGTGCCAGCAGTGCAGAAAACCTTAGCAATCAGCCCCAGCATTTT,CASSAENLSNQPQHF,15,-,TRBV6-1,TRBJ1-5,-
TGTGCCAGCACCTGGACGGGGGGGAGGGATACGCAGTATTTT,CASTWTGGRDTQYF,14,-,TRBV6-5,TRBJ2-3,TRBD2
TGTGCCAGCAGCCAAGATCCTTCTAGCTACAATGAGCAGTTCTTC,CASSQDPSSYNEQFF,15,-,TRBV4-2,TRBJ2-1,-